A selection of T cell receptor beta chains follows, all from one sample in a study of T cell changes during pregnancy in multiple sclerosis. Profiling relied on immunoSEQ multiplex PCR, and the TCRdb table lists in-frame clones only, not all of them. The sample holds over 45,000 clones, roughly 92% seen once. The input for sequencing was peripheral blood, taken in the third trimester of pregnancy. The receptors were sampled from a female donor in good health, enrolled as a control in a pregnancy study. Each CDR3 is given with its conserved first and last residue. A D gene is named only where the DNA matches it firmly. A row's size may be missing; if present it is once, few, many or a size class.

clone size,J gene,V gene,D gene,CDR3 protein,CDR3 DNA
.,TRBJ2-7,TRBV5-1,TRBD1,CASSSQGTSYEQYF,TGCGCCAGCAGCTCACAGGGGACCTCCTACGAGCAGTACTTC
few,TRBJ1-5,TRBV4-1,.,CASSQDMTVRGQPQHF,TGCGCCAGCAGCCAAGATATGACAGTACGTGGTCAGCCCCAGCATTTT
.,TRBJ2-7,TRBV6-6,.,CASSYSGEAYEQYF,TGTGCCAGCAGTTACTCGGGGGAGGCTTACGAGCAGTACTTC
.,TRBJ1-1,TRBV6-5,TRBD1,CASRRGQGAEAFF,TGTGCCAGCAGAAGGGGACAGGGGGCTGAAGCTTTCTTT
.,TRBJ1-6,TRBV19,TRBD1,CASSIQSQGASPLHF,TGTGCCAGTAGTATCCAGAGTCAGGGGGCTTCACCCCTCCACTTT
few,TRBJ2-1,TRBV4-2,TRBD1,CASSRQGHNEQFF,TGTGCCAGCAGCCGACAGGGCCACAATGAGCAGTTCTTC
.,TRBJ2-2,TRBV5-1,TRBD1,CASSSTGGRSGELFF,TGCGCCAGCAGCTCCACAGGGGGCCGGTCCGGGGAGCTGTTTTTT
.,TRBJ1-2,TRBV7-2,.,CASSLTDNYGYTF,TGTGCCAGCAGCCTTACAGATAACTATGGCTACACCTTC
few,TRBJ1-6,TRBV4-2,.,CASSQDPDGLDSPLHF,TGTGCCAGCAGCCAAGATCCGGACGGACTTGATTCACCCCTCCACTTT
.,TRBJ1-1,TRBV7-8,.,CASSLVVGRFLGTEAFF,TGTGCCAGCAGCTTAGTGGTAGGGAGATTTTTGGGCACTGAAGCTTTCTTT
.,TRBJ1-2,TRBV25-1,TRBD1,CASRTGGGGYTF,TGTGCCAGCAGAACAGGGGGAGGCGGCTACACCTTC
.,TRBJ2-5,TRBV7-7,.,CASSPQNQETQYF,TGTGCCAGCAGCCCACAGAATCAAGAGACCCAGTACTTC
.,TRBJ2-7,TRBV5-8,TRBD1,CASSLVTGVHEQYF,TGTGCCAGCAGCTTGGTTACAGGGGTCCACGAGCAGTACTTC
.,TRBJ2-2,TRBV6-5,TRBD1,CASSYPGQAGELFF,TGTGCCAGCAGTTACCCAGGACAGGCCGGGGAGCTGTTTTTT
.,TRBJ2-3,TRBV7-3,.,CASSPAPGTDTQYF,TGTGCCAGCAGCCCCGCACCGGGGACAGATACGCAGTATTTT
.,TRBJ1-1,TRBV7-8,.,CASSFALNTEAFF,TGTGCCAGCAGCTTCGCGCTGAACACTGAAGCTTTCTTT
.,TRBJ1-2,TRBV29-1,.,CSVEPSHLGYGYTF,TGCAGCGTTGAACCGAGCCATCTAGGCTATGGCTACACCTTC
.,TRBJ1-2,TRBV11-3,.,CATSEGTNYGYTF,TGTGCCACCTCGGAGGGCACTAACTATGGCTACACCTTC
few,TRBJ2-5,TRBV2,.,CASSGMALETQYF,TGTGCCAGCAGTGGAATGGCTTTGGAGACCCAGTACTTC
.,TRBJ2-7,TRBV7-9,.,CASSLVRSTRNEQYF,TGTGCCAGCAGCTTGGTCCGCTCCACTCGAAACGAGCAGTACTTC
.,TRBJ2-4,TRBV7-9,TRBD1,CASSLRDSGAKNIQYF,TGTGCCAGCAGCCTCCGGGACAGTGGGGCCAAAAACATTCAGTACTTC
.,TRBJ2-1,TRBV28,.,CASSFGGRGAYNEQFF,TGTGCCAGCAGTTTTGGGGGACGGGGGGCTTACAATGAGCAGTTCTTC
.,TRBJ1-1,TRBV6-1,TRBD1,CASSIRGHRSFF,TGTGCCAGCTCGATCAGGGGGCACCGGAGTTTCTTT
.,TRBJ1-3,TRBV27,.,CASSSTGLGGDTIYF,TGTGCCAGCAGTTCCACAGGACTCGGGGGGGACACCATATATTTT
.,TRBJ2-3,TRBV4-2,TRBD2,CASSQDLPAGWVRDTQYF,TGTGCCAGCAGCCAAGATCTTCCAGCGGGGTGGGTGAGAGATACGCAGTATTTT
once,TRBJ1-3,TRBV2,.,CATKRGFGNTIYF,TGTGCCACCAAACGGGGTTTTGGAAACACCATATATTTT
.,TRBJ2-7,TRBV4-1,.,CASSLEGEQYF,TGCGCCAGCAGCCTGGAGGGCGAGCAGTACTTC
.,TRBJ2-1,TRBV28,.,CASSLAAYKYNEQFF,TGTGCCAGCAGTTTAGCGGCTTATAAGTACAATGAGCAGTTCTTC
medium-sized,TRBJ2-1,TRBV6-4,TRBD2,CASARLAGGGDEQFF,TGTGCCAGCGCGAGACTAGCGGGAGGTGGAGATGAGCAGTTCTTC
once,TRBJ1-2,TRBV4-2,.,CASSRGQSYGYTF,TGTGCCAGCAGCCGCGGGCAGTCTTATGGCTACACCTTC
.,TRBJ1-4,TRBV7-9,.,CASSVGATNEKLFF,TGTGCCAGCTCAGTCGGGGCAACTAATGAAAAACTGTTTTTT
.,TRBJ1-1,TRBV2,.,CASTLDSLLNTEAFF,TGTGCCAGCACCCTTGACTCACTCCTGAACACTGAAGCTTTCTTT
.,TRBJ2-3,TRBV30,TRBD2,CAWSTSSGGPGDTQYF,TGTGCCTGGAGCACATCTAGCGGCGGGCCGGGCGATACGCAGTATTTT
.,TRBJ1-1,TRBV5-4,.,CASSLRGHEAFF,TGTGCCAGCAGCTTGAGGGGACATGAAGCTTTCTTT
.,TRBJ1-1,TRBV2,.,CASSRIVAGTEAFF,TGTGCCAGCAGTAGGATCGTTGCGGGCACTGAAGCTTTCTTT
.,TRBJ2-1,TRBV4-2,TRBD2,CASSQERSGSGSYDDEQFF,TGTGCCAGCAGCCAAGAAAGGTCCGGTAGCGGGAGCTACGACGATGAGCAGTTCTTC
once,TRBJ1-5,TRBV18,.,CASSPQADYSNQPQHF,TGTGCCAGCTCACCACAAGCGGACTATAGCAATCAGCCCCAGCATTTT
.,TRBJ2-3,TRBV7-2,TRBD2,CASSSTSLTDTQYF,TGTGCCAGCAGCTCGACTAGCCTCACAGATACGCAGTATTTT